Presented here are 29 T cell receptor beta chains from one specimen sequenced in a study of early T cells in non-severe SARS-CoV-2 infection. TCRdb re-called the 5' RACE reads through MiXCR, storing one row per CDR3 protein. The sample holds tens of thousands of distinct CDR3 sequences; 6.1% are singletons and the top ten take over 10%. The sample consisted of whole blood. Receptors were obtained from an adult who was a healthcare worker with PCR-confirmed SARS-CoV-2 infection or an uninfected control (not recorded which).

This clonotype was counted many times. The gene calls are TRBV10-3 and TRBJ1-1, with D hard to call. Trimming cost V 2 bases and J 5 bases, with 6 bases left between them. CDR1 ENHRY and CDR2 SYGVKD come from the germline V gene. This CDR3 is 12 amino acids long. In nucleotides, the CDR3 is TGTGCCATCAGTGAGGGGGTAACTGAAGCTTTCTTT. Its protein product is CAISEGVTEAFF.

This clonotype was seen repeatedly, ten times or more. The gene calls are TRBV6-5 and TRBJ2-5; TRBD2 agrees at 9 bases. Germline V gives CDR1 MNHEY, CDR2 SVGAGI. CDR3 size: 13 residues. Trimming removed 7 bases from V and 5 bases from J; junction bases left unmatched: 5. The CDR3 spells CASMPSGVETQYF. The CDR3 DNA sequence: TGTGCCAGCATGCCTAGCGGGGTGGAGACCCAGTACTTC.

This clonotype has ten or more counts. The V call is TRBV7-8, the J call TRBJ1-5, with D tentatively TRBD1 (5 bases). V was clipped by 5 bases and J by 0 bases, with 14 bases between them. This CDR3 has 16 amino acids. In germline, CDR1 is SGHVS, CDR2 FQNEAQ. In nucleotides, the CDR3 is TGTGCCAGCAGCCAACACCGGGGCCCTAGCAATCAGCCCCAGCATTTT. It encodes CASSQHRGPSNQPQHF.

CDR3 DNA: TGTGCCTGGAGTTTCCAGGGGACAGGGATCCGATTTAATTCACCCCTCCACTTT. Protein sequence: CAWSFQGTGIRFNSPLHF. V usage is TRBV30 and J usage is TRBJ1-6, with 9 bases that match TRBD1. CDR1 is GTSNPN, CDR2 SVGIG, per germline (reference sequence). The V gene end was trimmed by 2 bases and the J gene end by 6 bases; junction bases not matched to a gene: 14. CDR3 length: 18 residues.

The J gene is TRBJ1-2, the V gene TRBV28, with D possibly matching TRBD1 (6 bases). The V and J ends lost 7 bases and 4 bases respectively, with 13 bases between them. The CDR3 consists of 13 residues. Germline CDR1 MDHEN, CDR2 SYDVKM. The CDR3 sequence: CASTGHRIYGYTF. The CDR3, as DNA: TGTGCCAGCACGGGACACAGAATCTATGGCTACACCTTC.

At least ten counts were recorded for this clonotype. The DNA of the CDR3 is TGTGCCAGCAGCACCTGGACAGACGAGCAGTACTTC. Its protein product is CASSTWTDEQYF. The chain combines TRBV7-9 with TRBJ2-7, with D possibly matching TRBD1 (6 bases). Trimming removed 5 bases at V and 5 bases at J, with 10 bases between. Germline V CDR1 and CDR2: SEHNR, FQNEAQ (reference sequence). The CDR3 spans 12 residues.

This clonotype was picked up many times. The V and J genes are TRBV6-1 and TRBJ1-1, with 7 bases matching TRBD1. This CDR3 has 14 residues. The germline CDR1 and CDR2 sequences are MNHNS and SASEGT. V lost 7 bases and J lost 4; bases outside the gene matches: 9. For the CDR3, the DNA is TGTGCCAGCATAATATCGACAGGGATCACTGAAGCTTTCTTT. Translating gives CASIISTGITEAFF.

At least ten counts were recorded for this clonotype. The chain's CDR3 is CASSLGPSTDTQYF. The DNA of the CDR3 is TGTGCCAGCAGCTTAGGTCCAAGCACAGATACGCAGTATTTT. V and J are TRBV7-9 and TRBJ2-3; no firm D call. Germline CDR1 is SEHNR and CDR2 is FQNEAQ (reference sequence). This CDR3 region has 14 residues. With 1 base removed from V and 0 bases from J, the gap between germline ends came to 5 bases.

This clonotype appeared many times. This chain's CDR3 is CASSPTRGRASSYEQYF. The CDR3 coding sequence is TGTGCCAGCAGTCCCACCCGGGGCAGGGCATCCTCCTACGAGCAGTACTTC. V is TRBV12-3 or TRBV12-4 and J is TRBJ2-7, with D tentatively TRBD1 or TRBD2 (5 bases each). Trimming cost V 5 bases and J 0 bases, with 20 bases left between them. This CDR3 has 17 residues.

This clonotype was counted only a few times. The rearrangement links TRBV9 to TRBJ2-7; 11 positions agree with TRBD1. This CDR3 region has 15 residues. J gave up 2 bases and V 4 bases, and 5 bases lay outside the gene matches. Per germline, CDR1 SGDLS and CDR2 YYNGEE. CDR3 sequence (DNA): TGTGCCAGCAGCCCCCAGGGACAGGGGGCCTACGAGCAGTACTTC. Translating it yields CASSPQGQGAYEQYF.

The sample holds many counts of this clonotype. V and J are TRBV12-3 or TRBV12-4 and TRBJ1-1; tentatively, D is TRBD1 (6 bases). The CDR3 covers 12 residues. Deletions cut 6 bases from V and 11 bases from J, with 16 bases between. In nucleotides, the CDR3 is TGTGCCAGCAGGTCACAGGGTAGTCGGGCTTTCTTT. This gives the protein CASRSQGSRAFF.

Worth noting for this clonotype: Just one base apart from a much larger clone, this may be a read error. The DNA of the CDR3 is TGTGCCAGCACCCCCCCCGCGGGGGTCGGTGGCTACACCTTC. It translates to CASTPPAGVGGYTF. V is TRBV5-6 and J is TRBJ1-2, with D maybe TRBD1 (5 bases). Trimming left V 6 bases short and J 7 bases short, with 19 bases between. This CDR3 region has 14 residues. Looked up from germline, CDR1 is SGHDT and CDR2 is YYEEEE.

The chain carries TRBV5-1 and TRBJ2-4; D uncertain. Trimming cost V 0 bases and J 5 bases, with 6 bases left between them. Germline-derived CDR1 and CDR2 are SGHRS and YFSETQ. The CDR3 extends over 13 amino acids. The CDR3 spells CASSLGSQNIQYF. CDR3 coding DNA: TGCGCCAGCAGCTTGGGGAGCCAAAACATTCAGTACTTC.

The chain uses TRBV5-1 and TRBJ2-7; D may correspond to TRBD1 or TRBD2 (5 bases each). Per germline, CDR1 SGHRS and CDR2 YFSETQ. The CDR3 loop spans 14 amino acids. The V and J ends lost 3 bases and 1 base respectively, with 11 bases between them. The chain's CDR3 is CASSWDGGSYEQYF. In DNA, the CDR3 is TGCGCCAGCAGCTGGGACGGAGGATCCTACGAGCAGTACTTC.

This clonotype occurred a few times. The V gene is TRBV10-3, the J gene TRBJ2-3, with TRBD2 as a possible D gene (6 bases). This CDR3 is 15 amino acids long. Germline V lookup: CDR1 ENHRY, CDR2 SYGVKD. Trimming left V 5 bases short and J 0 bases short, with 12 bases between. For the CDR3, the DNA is TGTGCCATCAGTTCAACCGGGACTAGCACAGATACGCAGTATTTT. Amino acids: CAISSTGTSTDTQYF.

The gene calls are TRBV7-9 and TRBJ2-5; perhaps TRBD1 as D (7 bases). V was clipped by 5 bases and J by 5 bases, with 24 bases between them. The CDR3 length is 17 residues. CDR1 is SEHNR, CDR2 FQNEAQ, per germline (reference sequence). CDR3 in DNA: TGTGCCAGCAGCCCGAGCCTCAAACAGGGGACTGTGGAGACCCAGTACTTC. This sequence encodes CASSPSLKQGTVETQYF.

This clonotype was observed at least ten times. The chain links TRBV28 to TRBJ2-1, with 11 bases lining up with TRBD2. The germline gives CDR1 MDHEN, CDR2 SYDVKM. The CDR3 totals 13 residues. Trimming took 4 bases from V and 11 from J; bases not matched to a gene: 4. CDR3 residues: CASSSPSGGKQFF. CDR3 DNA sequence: TGTGCCAGCAGTTCTCCTAGCGGGGGGAAGCAGTTCTTC. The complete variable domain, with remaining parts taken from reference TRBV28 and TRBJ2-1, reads DVKVTQSSRYLVKRTGEKVFLECVQDMDHENMFWYRQDPGLGLRLIYFSYDVKMKEKGDIPEGYSVSREKKERFSLILESASTNQTSMYLCASSSPSGGKQFFGPGTRLTVL.

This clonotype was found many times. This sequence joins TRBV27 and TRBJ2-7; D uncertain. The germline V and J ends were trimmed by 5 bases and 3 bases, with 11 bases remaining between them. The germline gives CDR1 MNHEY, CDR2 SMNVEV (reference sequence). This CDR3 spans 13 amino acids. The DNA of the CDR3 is TGTGCCAGCAGTCCCTCGGACGGCTACGAGCAGTACTTC. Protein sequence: CASSPSDGYEQYF.

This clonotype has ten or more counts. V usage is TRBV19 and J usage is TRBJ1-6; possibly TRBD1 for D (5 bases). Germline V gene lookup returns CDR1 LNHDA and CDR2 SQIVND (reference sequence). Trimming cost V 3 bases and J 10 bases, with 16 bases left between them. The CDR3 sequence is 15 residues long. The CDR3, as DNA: TGTGCCAGTAGTATTCAGACGGGGGATGGCTCACCCCTCCACTTT. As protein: CASSIQTGDGSPLHF.

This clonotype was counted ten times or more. The CDR3 sequence is CASPEVGTF. CDR3 in DNA: TGTGCCTCCCCGGAGGTGGGCACCTTC. V is TRBV30 and J is TRBJ1-2; D unclear. This CDR3 is 9 amino acids long. CDR1 GTSNPN and CDR2 SVGIG come from the germline V gene (reference sequence). V was cut by 7 bases and J by 13 bases, with 13 bases left in between.

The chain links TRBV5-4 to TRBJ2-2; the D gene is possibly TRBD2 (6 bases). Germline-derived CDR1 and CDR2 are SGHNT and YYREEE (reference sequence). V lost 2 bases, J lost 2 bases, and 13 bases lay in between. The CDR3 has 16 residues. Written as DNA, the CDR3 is TGTGCCAGCAGCTTACCCTCGGGGGAAAACACCGGGGAGCTGTTTTTT. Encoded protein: CASSLPSGENTGELFF.

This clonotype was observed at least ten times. CDR3 sequence (DNA): TGTGCCAGCAGTGACGCGGGCGCGCGTCAGCCCCAGCATTTT. It translates to CASSDAGARQPQHF. The genes are TRBV6-1 and TRBJ1-5; D is undetermined. From germline, CDR1 is MNHNS and CDR2 SASEGT. V was shortened by 3 bases and J by 6 bases, with 12 bases between the two germline ends. This CDR3 comprises 14 residues.

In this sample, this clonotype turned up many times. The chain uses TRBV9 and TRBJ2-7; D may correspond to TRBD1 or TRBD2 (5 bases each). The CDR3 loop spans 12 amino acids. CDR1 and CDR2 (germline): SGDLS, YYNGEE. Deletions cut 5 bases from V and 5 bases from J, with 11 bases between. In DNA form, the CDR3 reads TGTGCCAGCAGTGCCAGGGACGACGAGCAGTACTTC. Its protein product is CASSARDDEQYF. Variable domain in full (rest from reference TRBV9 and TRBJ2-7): DSGVTQTPKHLITATGQRVTLRCSPRSGDLSVYWYQQSLDQGLQFLIQYYNGEERAKGNILERFSAQQFPDLHSELNLSSLELGDSALYFCASSARDDEQYFGPGTRLTVT.

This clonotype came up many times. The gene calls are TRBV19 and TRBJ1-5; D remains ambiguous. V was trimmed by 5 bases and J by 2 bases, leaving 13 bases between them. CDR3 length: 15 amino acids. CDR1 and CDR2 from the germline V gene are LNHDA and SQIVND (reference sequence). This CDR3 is CASSADMGRNQPQHF. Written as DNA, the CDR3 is TGTGCCAGTAGTGCCGATATGGGTCGCAATCAGCCCCAGCATTTT.

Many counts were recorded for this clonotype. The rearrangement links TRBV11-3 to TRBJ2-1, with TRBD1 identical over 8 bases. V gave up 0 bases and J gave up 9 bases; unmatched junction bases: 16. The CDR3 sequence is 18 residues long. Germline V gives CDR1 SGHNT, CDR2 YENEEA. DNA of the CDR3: TGTGCCAGCAGCTTAGATTCGATTGGGACAGGAAATACAATTGAGCAGTTCTTC. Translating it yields CASSLDSIGTGNTIEQFF. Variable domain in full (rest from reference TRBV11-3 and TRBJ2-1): EAGVVQSPRYKIIEKKQPVAFWCNPISGHNTLYWYLQNLGQGPELLIRYENEEAVDDSQLPKDRFSAERLKGVDSTLKIQPAELGDSAVYLCASSLDSIGTGNTIEQFFGPGTRLTVL.

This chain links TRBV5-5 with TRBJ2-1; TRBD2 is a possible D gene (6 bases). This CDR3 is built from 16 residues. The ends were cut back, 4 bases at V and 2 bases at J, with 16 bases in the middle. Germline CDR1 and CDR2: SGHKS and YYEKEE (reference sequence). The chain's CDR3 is CASSQLGGAAYNEQFF. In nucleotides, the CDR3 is TGTGCCAGCAGCCAGTTGGGGGGAGCTGCCTACAATGAGCAGTTCTTC.

DNA of the CDR3: TGTGCCAGCAGCCACATGGGACAGGGGGTAGACGAGCAGTACTTC. Amino acids: CASSHMGQGVDEQYF. The rearrangement joins TRBV3-1 to TRBJ2-7, with 11 bases aligning to TRBD1. The CDR3 totals 15 residues. CDR1 LGHDT and CDR2 YNNKEL come from the germline V gene (reference sequence). V was pared by 3 bases and J by 5 bases, with 6 bases of the junction left unmatched.

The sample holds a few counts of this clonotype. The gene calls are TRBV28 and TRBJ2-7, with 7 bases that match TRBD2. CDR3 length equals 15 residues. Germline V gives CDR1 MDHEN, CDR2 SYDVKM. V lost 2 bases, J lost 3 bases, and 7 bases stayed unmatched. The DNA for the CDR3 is TGTGCCAGCAGTTTAGCGGCGGGGGAATACTACGAGCAGTACTTC. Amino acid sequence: CASSLAAGEYYEQYF.

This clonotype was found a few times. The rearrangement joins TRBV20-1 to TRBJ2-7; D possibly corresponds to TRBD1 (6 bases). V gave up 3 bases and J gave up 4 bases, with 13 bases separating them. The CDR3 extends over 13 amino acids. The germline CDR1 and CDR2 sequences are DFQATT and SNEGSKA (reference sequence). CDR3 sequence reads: CSASPAGAYEQYF. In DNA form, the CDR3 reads TGCAGTGCTAGTCCGGCAGGGGCATACGAGCAGTACTTC.